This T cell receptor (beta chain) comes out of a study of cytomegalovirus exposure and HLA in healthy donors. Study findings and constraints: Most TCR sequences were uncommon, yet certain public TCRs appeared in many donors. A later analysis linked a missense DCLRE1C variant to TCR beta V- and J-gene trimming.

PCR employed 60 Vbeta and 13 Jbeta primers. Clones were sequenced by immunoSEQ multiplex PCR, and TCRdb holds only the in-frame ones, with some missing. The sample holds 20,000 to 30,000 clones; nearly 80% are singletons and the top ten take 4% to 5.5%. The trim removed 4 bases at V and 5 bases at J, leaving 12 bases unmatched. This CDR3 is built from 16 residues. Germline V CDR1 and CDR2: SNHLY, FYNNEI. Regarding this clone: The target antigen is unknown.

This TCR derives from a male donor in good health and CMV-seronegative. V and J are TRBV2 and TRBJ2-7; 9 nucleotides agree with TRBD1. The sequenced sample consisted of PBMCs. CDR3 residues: CASSAQGAHNGNEQYF. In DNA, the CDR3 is TGTGCCAGCAGTGCACAGGGGGCCCACAACGGGAACGAGCAGTACTTC.